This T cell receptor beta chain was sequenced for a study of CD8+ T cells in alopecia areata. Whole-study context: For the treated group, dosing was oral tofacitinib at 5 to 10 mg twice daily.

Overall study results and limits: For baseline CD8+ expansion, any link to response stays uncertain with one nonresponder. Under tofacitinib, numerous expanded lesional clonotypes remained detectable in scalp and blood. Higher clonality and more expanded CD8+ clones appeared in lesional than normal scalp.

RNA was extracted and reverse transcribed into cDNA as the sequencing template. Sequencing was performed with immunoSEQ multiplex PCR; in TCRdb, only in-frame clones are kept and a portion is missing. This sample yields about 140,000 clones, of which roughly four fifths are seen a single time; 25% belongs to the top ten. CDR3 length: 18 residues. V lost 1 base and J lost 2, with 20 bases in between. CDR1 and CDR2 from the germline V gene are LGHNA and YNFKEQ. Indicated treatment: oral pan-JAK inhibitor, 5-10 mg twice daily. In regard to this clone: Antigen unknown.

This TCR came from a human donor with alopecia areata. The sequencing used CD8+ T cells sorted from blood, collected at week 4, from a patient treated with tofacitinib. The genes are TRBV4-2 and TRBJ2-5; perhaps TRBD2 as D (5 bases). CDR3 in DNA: TGTGCCAGCAGCCAAGCCGATGTGTCGAGCGGTGGACAAGAGACCCAGTACTTC. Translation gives CASSQADVSSGGQETQYF.